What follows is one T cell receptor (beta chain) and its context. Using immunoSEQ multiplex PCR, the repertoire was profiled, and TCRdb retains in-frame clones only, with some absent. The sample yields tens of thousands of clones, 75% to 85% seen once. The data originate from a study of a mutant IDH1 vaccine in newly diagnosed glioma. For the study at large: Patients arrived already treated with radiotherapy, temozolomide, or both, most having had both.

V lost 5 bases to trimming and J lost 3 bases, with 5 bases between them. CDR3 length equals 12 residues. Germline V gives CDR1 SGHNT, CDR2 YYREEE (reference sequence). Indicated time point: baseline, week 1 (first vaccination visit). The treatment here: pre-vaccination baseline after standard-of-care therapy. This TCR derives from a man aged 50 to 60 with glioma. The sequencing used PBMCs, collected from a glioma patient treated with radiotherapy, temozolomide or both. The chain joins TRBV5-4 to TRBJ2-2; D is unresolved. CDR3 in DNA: TGTGCCAGCAGTGTCGACACCGGGGAGCTGTTTTTT. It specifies CASSVDTGELFF.